This T cell receptor (beta chain) is drawn from a study of graft-versus-host responses after intestinal transplantation. General study points: Marrow from the recipient contained GvH clones, some of which had appeared first in ileum or blood. Maximum circulating GvH clone levels tracked with early post-transplant HvG decreases.

As concerns this clone: Its antigen is not known.

Data came from immunoSEQ multiplex PCR; TCRdb stores just in-frame clones and leaves some out. The sample has some 90,000 clones, just under 95% seen once. The CDR3 length is 16 residues. Trimming cost V 0 bases and J 4 bases; bases outside gene matches: 9. The germline gives CDR1 SGHRS, CDR2 YFSETQ. Sequenced material: unstimulated CD4+ T cells sorted from spleen or lymph node cells, taken before intestinal transplant. The origin of this receptor is a human donor who received an intestinal transplant. The chain has TRBV5-1 and TRBJ1-2, with TRBD1 identical over 7 bases. CDR3 nucleotide sequence: TGCGCCAGCAGCTTGGCCCAATCCCGACAGGGCTATGGCTACACCTTC. Amino acid sequence: CASSLAQSRQGYGYTF. Full variable domain (remainder filled in from reference TRBV5-1 and TRBJ1-2): KAGVTQTPRYLIKTRGQQVTLSCSPISGHRSVSWYQQTPGQGLQFLFEYFSETQRNKGNFPGRFSGRQFSNSRSEMNVSTLELGDSALYLCASSLAQSRQGYGYTFGSGTRLTVV.